The T cell receptor (beta chain) under discussion was sequenced for a study of memory CD4+ T cells and cytomegalovirus serostatus (dated by TCRdb to about 2019). Background for the entire study: The roughly 35 healthy Belgian adults in the cohort included 9 who were CMV seropositive and approximately 24 who were CMV seronegative. CD4+ memory TCRbeta repertoires of a Belgian cohort with known cytomegalovirus serostatus were sequenced in order to replicate a published TCR-based CMV serostatus classifier.

Genomic DNA was extracted from sorted cells with the Quick-DNA Microprep Kit. Amplification of TCRbeta DNA was done with the immunoSEQ hsTCRbeta kit, following the protocol from the manufacturer. TCRbeta libraries were sequenced on an Illumina MiSeq instrument. In the original analysis: Once out-of-frame sequences had been removed, 2,200,000 or so distinct TCRbeta sequences were left, which works out to an average of roughly 64,000 per individual. Each individual was scored according to the count of 150 to 200 previously reported CMV-associated TCRbeta sequences and the total productive distinct TCRbeta count. A beta-binomial model was reimplemented in Python, and scikit-learn random forests with default parameters were trained on data from the US cohort. Classifier performance on the Belgian cohort was reported as the median AUC with percentile confidence intervals calculated over 10,000 bootstrap iterations. TCRdb stores this immuneACCESS table with in-frame sequences only. Part of the clones is absent; in the studies checked, under half of the shortfall reflects unresolved V genes, and no reason is known for the rest. The DNA gave D and trimming, while V, J and clone size come from that table. The sample yields around 32,000 clones; approximately 76% were counted once. 0.6% to 0.65% of the sample is held by the ten biggest clonotypes.

Single viable CD3+CD4+CD8-CD45RO+ cells were sorted as memory CD4+ T cells on a FACSAria II. To determine CMV serostatus, a Roche Elecsys assay was used that detects serum IgG against CMV pp150, pp28, p38 and p52. After thawing, total CD4+ T cells were enriched by positive selection with CD4 magnetic microbeads. The samples came from a separate study whose specific focus was interrogating the CD4+ T cell memory repertoire. Peripheral blood mononuclear cells were isolated and cryopreserved following standard operating procedures; serum was stored at -80 °C. The staining used CD3-PerCP (BW264/56), CD4-APC (RPA-T4), CD45RO-PE (UCHT1) and CD8-Pacific Orange (3B5) antibodies, and Sytox blue was used to exclude non-viable cells. General study outcomes and caveats: A median bootstrapped AUC of around 0.95 with a 95% CI of 0.76-1.00 was achieved on the Belgian cohort by the original-framework classifier. Only CD4+CD45RO+ memory cells were sequenced, in contrast to the original study, which included naive and memory CD4+ and CD8+ populations. The results were interpreted as suggesting that the CMV-associated TCR signature is mostly present in the CD4+ memory repertoire. CMV serostatus prediction reached a median bootstrapped AUC of around 0.95 with the original framework and just under 0.93 with a US-trained random forest. Of under 200 previously reported CMV-associated TCRbeta sequences, approximately 70 appeared in the CD4+ memory repertoires, each in one to five individuals.

This clone showed up just a few times. This receptor's antigen is unknown. Base qualities are missing; no much larger clone stands one base away. V is cut back by 2 bases and J by 0 bases, with 10 bases in the junction unmatched. The germline V gene (reference sequence) gives CDR1 as GTSNPN and CDR2 as SVGIG. The CDR3 goes from the cysteine to the phenylalanine over 17 residues. CDR3 DNA only is kept here, 51 bases in frame from base 1. The TCR comes from an adult in good health and CMV-seronegative. Some clones in this sample may be carry-over from other donors' samples. Material: memory CD4+ T cells from blood. Recombination linked TRBV30 to TRBJ2-3, and TRBD2 matches 8 of the central bases. The CDR3 is CAWSNVGGGPSTDTQYF. The DNA sequence is TGTGCCTGGAGTAATGTCGGCGGGGGGCCAAGCACAGATACGCAGTATTTT.